This entry features one T cell receptor beta chain sequence. As every portion of the isolated RNA was reverse transcribed, the sequencing read expressed TCRB transcripts. The assay was immunoSEQ multiplex PCR, and TCRdb's table has in-frame clones only and misses some. The sample contains about 320,000 clones, roughly 15% of which appear only once. This specimen comes from a study of beta chain features in type 1 diabetes. This CDR3 is built from 15 residues. Trimming shortened V by 3 bases and J by 4 bases, and 15 bases separated the two germline ends. Germline lookup yields CDR1 SEHNR and CDR2 FQNEAQ (reference sequence).

Sequences were obtained from central memory CD4+ T cells from blood. This chain links TRBV7-9 with TRBJ1-2, with D unresolved. This TCR came from a man younger than 45 in good health. As DNA, the CDR3 is TGTGCCAGCAGCTTGATGGACGCCCCTGGCTATGGCTACACCTTC. This sequence encodes CASSLMDAPGYGYTF. The complete variable domain, with remaining parts taken from reference TRBV7-9 and TRBJ1-2, reads DTGVSQNPRHKITKRGQNVTFRCDPISEHNRLYWYRQTLGQGPEFLTYFQNEAQLEKSRLLSDRFSAERPKGSFSTLEIQRTEQGDSAMYLCASSLMDAPGYGYTFGSGTRLTVV.